The entry below describes one T cell receptor beta chain. Its antigen remains unidentified. Reverse transcription of extracted RNA yielded cDNA, which provided the sequencing template. Using immunoSEQ multiplex PCR, the repertoire was profiled, and TCRdb retains in-frame clones only, with some absent. The sample includes approximately 100,000 clones, almost 60% of them seen just once. Treatment given: oral pan-JAK inhibitor, 5-10 mg twice daily. The data are from a study of CD8+ T cells in alopecia areata. As for the study in general: Treated patients swallowed 5 to 10 mg of oral tofacitinib twice daily.

Study-wide findings and caveats: In scalp and blood, many expanded lesional clones persisted during tofacitinib.

Between the trimmed V and J ends, which lost 2 bases and 3 bases, there was a span of 8 bases. The CDR3 length is 14 residues. The V gene's germline CDR1 is MNHEY and CDR2 SMNVEV (reference sequence). Material: CD8+ T cells sorted from blood, obtained between weeks 55 and 65, from a patient treated with tofacitinib. This clonotype was sampled from a human donor with alopecia areata. The J gene is TRBJ1-5, the V gene TRBV27; D may be TRBD1 (6 bases). CDR3 amino acids: CASSLGGTNQPQHF. CDR3 DNA: TGTGCCAGCAGTTTAGGGGGCACCAATCAGCCCCAGCATTTT.